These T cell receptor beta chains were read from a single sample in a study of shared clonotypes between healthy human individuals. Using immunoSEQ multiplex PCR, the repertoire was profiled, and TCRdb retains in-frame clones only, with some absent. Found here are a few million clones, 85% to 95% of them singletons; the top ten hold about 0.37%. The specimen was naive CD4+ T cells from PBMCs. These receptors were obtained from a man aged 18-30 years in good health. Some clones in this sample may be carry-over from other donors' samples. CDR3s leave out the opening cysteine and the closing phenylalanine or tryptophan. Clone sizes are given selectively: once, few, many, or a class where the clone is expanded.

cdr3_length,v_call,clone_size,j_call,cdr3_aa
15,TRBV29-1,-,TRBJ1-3,SVGQFAGPLSGNTIY
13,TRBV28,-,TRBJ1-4,ASSLRGGPNEKLF
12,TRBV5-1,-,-,ASSVDGGLYEQY
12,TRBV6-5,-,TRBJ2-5,ASSYPGGQETQY
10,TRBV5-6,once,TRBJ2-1,ASSSLRHEQF
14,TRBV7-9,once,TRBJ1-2,ASSFIFTDTLLGYT
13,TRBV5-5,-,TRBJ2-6,ASSLVPSGANVLT
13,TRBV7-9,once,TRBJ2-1,ASSFRLAGGNEQF
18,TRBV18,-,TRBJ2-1,ASSPPAGLAGDLDYNEQF
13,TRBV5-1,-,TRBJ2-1,ASSLASILYNEQF
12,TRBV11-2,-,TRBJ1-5,ASSFSSERQPQH
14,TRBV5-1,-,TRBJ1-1,ASSPGGTGMNTEAF
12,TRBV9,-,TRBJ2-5,ASSETSGGETQY
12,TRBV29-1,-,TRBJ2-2,SVGLAGDTGELF
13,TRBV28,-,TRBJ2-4,ASSSTGTGRNIQY
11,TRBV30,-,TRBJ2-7,AWNGAGGVEQY
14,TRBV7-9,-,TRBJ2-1,ASSSLLAASYNEQF
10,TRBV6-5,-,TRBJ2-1,ASRPTSGVQF
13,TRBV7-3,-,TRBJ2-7,ASSSDGTGSYEQY
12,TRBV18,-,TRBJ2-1,ASSPGQEGNEQF
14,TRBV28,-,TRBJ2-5,ASSFGEGEIGETQY
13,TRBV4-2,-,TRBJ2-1,ASSLRAGGPNEQF
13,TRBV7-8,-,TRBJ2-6,ASSSVFSGANVLT
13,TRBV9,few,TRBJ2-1,ASSVGTSGYNEQF
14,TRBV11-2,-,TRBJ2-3,ASSTLTSGSTDTQY
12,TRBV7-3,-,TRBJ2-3,ASSRSAITDTQY
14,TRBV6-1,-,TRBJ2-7,ASSEFVAGEWYEQY
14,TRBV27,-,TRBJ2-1,ASSLIGTSSYNEQF
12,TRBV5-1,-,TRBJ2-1,ASSMGQGLREQF
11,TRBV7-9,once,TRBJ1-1,ASSLGQWAQAF
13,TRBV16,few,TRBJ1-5,ASSQQTGPNQPQH
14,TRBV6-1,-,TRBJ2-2,ASSAARGYWTGELF
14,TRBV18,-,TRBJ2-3,ASSPGTSGRSDTQY
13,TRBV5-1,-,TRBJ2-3,ASSSTSGGTDTQY
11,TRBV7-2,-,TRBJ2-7,ASSQRGSYEQY
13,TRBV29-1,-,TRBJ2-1,SVFGLAGSYNEQF
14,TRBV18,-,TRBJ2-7,ASSPPLLLGSYEQY
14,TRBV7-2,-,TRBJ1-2,ASSLVAQGYNYGYT
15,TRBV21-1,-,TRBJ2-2,ASSSKGFRNRAGELF
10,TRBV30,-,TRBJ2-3,AWTKGSDTQY
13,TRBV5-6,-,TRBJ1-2,ASSLNDRGVTGYT